This is a list of T cell receptor beta chains from one sample in a study of preoperative IRX-2 immunotherapy in early breast cancer. Produced via immunoSEQ multiplex PCR; TCRdb's table is partial and in-frame only. The sample includes over 20,000 clones, approximately 80% of them seen just once. Specimen: lymph node tissue, collected after IRX-2 immunotherapy. These receptors all stem from a human donor with breast cancer. Each CDR3 is given with its conserved first and last residue. The D gene is left open where the match is weak. Not all rows give a size; the values are once, few, many and, for expanded clones, a class.

v_gene	d_gene	j_gene	abundance	CDR3aa	CDR3nt
TRBV11-1	.	TRBJ2-2	.	CASSPGAANTGELFF	TGTGCCAGCAGCCCAGGGGCAGCGAACACCGGGGAGCTGTTTTTT
TRBV25-1	TRBD1	TRBJ2-2	.	CASSYGAGQGRTGELFF	TGTGCCAGCAGTTACGGGGCGGGACAGGGGCGCACCGGGGAGCTGTTTTTT
TRBV6-8	TRBD1	TRBJ1-5	.	CASSSGTGWQPQHF	TGTGCCAGCAGTTCCGGGACAGGGTGGCAGCCCCAGCATTTT
TRBV18	.	TRBJ2-3	once	CASSPPGFSSTDTQYF	TGTGCCAGCTCACCACCCGGATTCTCTAGCACAGATACGCAGTATTTT
TRBV14	.	TRBJ1-5	.	CASSQDLWGPQHF	TGTGCCAGCAGCCAAGATCTTTGGGGGCCCCAGCATTTT
TRBV11-3	TRBD1	TRBJ1-5	.	CASSSTGSNQPQHF	TGTGCCAGCAGCTCGACAGGGAGCAATCAGCCCCAGCATTTT
TRBV15	TRBD1	TRBJ2-4	.	CATSRIQGAKNIQYF	TGTGCCACCAGCAGAATACAGGGGGCCAAAAACATTCAGTACTTC
TRBV18	.	TRBJ1-2	.	CASSPPGENGYGYTF	TGTGCCAGCTCACCCCCCGGGGAAAACGGCTATGGCTACACCTTC
TRBV7-7	.	TRBJ1-3	.	CASSLSRQTRDSGNTIYF	TGTGCCAGCAGCTTATCAAGACAGACCCGGGACTCTGGAAACACCATATATTTT
TRBV25-1	.	TRBJ1-1	.	CASSEWRENTEAFF	TGTGCCAGCAGTGAATGGAGGGAGAACACTGAAGCTTTCTTT
TRBV30	.	TRBJ2-7	.	CAWSVRHSRSYEQYF	TGTGCCTGGAGTGTACGACACAGCCGATCCTACGAGCAGTACTTC
TRBV27	.	TRBJ2-1	.	CATSDLVNREQFF	TGTGCCACCAGTGATTTAGTGAACAGAGAGCAGTTCTTC
TRBV6-8	.	TRBJ1-5	medium-sized	CASRRDIASNQPQHF	TGTGCCAGCAGAAGGGACATCGCAAGCAATCAGCCCCAGCATTTT
TRBV7-6	TRBD1	TRBJ2-2	.	CASSLGQGLNTGELFF	TGTGCCAGCAGCTTGGGACAGGGGCTTAACACCGGGGAGCTGTTTTTT
TRBV18	TRBD2	TRBJ2-1	.	CASSPGTSGLNEQFF	TGTGCCAGCTCTCCGGGGACTAGCGGGTTGAATGAGCAGTTCTTC
TRBV30	.	TRBJ1-5	.	CAWSPWGGSNQPQHF	TGTGCCTGGAGTCCTTGGGGGGGTAGCAATCAGCCCCAGCATTTT
TRBV15	.	TRBJ1-2	few	CATSSGLGAGGYTF	TGTGCCACCAGCAGTGGTCTGGGGGCGGGAGGCTACACCTTC
TRBV5-1	.	TRBJ2-5	.	CASSLSWGAGETQYF	TGCGCCAGCAGCTTGTCCTGGGGGGCCGGAGAGACCCAGTACTTC
TRBV28	.	TRBJ1-3	.	CASRQTGSSGNTIYF	TGTGCCAGCAGACAAACAGGGAGCTCTGGAAACACCATATATTTT
TRBV11-3	TRBD2	TRBJ2-7	.	CASSLAGGPFEQYF	TGTGCCAGCAGCTTGGCGGGGGGGCCTTTCGAGCAGTACTTC
TRBV6-8	.	TRBJ1-5	.	CASSYYATESGQPQHF	TGTGCCAGCAGTTACTACGCGACAGAGTCCGGGCAGCCCCAGCATTTT
TRBV12-5	.	TRBJ1-5	.	CASAPGLSNQPQHF	TGTGCTAGTGCCCCGGGCCTTAGCAATCAGCCCCAGCATTTT
TRBV19	.	TRBJ2-1	.	CASRNRVRENEQFF	TGTGCCAGCCGTAACAGGGTGAGGGAGAATGAGCAGTTCTTC